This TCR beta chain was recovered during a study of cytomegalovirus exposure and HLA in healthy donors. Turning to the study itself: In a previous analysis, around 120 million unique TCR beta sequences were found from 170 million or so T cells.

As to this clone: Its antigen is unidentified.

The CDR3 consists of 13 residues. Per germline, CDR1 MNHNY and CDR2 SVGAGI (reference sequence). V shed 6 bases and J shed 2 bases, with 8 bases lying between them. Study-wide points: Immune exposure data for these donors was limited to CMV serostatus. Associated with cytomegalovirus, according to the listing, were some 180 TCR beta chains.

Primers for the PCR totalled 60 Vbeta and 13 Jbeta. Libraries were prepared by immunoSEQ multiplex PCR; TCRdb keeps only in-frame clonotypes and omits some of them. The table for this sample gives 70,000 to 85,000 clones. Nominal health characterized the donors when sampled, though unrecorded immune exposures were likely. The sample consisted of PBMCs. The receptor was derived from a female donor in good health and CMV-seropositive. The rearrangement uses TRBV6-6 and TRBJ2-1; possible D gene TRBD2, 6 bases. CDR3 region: CASSGSTYNEQFF. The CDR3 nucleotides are TGTGCCAGCAGCGGGAGTACCTACAATGAGCAGTTCTTC.